This section outlines one T cell receptor (beta chain) sequence together with its context. The source of the sample is a study of blood T cell repertoires in COVID-19. While infection was still active, Seattle patients were enrolled and then followed longitudinally. Clones were sequenced by immunoSEQ multiplex PCR, and TCRdb holds only the in-frame ones, with some missing. The table has about 400,000 clones, around nine tenths seen once. From germline, CDR1 is SEHNR and CDR2 FQNEAQ (reference sequence). This CDR3 contains 19 residues. V was clipped by 5 bases and J by 4 bases; unmatched bases: 16. The sequence was obtained from a woman aged 55-69 years with COVID-19, enrolled during active disease. Material: peripheral blood. The chain employs TRBV7-9 and TRBJ2-2; TRBD2 matches 10 bases. CDR3 nucleotide sequence: TGTGCCAGCAGCCCCCAAGGGCTAGCGGGGGTGGGTTCCACCGGGGAGCTGTTTTTT. The encoded protein is CASSPQGLAGVGSTGELFF.